This is a list of T cell receptor beta chains from one sample in a study of CD8 T cells in Susac syndrome. Via MiXCR, TCRdb re-called the immunoSEQ multiplex PCR reads, giving one row per CDR3 protein. Among over 130,000 distinct CDR3 sequences listed, roughly 95% were seen once. The sequencing input was CD4+ T cells from PBMCs. The receptors were gathered from a human donor with multiple sclerosis. CDR3s include the opening cysteine and the closing phenylalanine or tryptophan. Each record gives: D gene, J gene, V gene, clone size, CDR3 DNA, CDR3 protein. The D gene is left open where the match is weak. Not every row has a clone size; where given, it reads once, few, many or a size class.

NA	TRBJ2-7	TRBV28	few	TGTGCCAGCAGTTTAAGGGGCTACGAGCAGTACTTC	CASSLRGYEQYF
NA	TRBJ1-1	TRBV5-6	NA	TGTGCCAGCAGCTTTCCCCCCGGAACTGAAGCTTTCTTT	CASSFPPGTEAFF
TRBD1	TRBJ1-5	TRBV15	NA	TGTGCCACCAGCAGTCCCCGGGACAGCAACCGGGATTGGAAACATTTT	CATSSPRDSNRDWKHF
TRBD1	TRBJ1-2	TRBV29-1	NA	TGCAGCGTTGAAAGGACAGGGGGCTCGAGTGGCTACACCTTC	CSVERTGGSSGYTF
NA	TRBJ2-3	TRBV20-1	once	TGCAGTGCTGGGACTCCCTGGGGAGATACGCAGTATTTT	CSAGTPWGDTQYF
NA	TRBJ1-5	TRBV19	NA	TGTGCCAGTAGTACGACGGAGATTTATCAGCCCCAGCATTTT	CASSTTEIYQPQHF
NA	TRBJ1-2	TRBV4-1	NA	TGCGCCAGCAGCCACCTAACTGGGGGGCGCGACTATGGCTACACCTTC	CASSHLTGGRDYGYTF
NA	TRBJ2-1	TRBV20-1	NA	TGCAGTGCCAACAATGAGCAGTTCTTC	CSANNEQFF
TRBD1	TRBJ2-3	TRBV14	NA	TGTGCCAGCAGTCTCGACAGGGGGCCCACAGATACGCAGTATTTT	CASSLDRGPTDTQYF
NA	TRBJ2-3	TRBV15	NA	TGTGCCACCAGCGGCGACCCTCAGTCGGCATCTACGCAGTATTTT	CATSGDPQSASTQYF
TRBD1	TRBJ1-5	TRBV25-1	NA	TGTGCCAGCAGTGGTACAGGGGTCAATCAGCCCCAGCATTTT	CASSGTGVNQPQHF
NA	TRBJ1-5	TRBV19	NA	TGTGCCAGTAGTATAGTGACAGGTAATCAGCCCCAGCATTTT	CASSIVTGNQPQHF
TRBD2	TRBJ2-5	TRBV20-1	NA	TGCAGTGCCCCGCCCCTGTTAGCGGGATTTAGCGAGACCCAGTACTTC	CSAPPLLAGFSETQYF
NA	TRBJ2-7	TRBV4-3	NA	TGCGCCAGCAGCCAAGACAGGGCATCCTACGAGCAGTACTTC	CASSQDRASYEQYF
TRBD2	TRBJ2-1	TRBV11-2	NA	TGTGCCAGCAGCTTAGGGAGGAAACTAGCGGGAGTATCCTACAATGAGCAGTTCTTC	CASSLGRKLAGVSYNEQFF
NA	TRBJ2-7	TRBV6-9	NA	TGTGCCAACACCGCGGTGACCTACGAGCAGTACTTC	CANTAVTYEQYF
NA	TRBJ2-3	TRBV12-3/TRBV12-4	NA	TGTGCCAGCACCCCCAAAACGGGCAAGCGGGCTCAGGCAGATACGCAGTATTTT	CASTPKTGKRAQADTQYF
NA	TRBJ1-6	TRBV6-5	NA	TGTGCCAGCAGTACCGGGACCGTTTTCAAACCCCTCCACTTT	CASSTGTVFKPLHF
NA	TRBJ2-7	TRBV9	NA	TGTGCCAGCAGCGTAGGGGTAGGGCCGGTCTACGAGCAGTACTTC	CASSVGVGPVYEQYF
NA	TRBJ1-2	TRBV30	NA	TGTGCCTGGAGTGGTAGTTTTGTGACAGGCGGATACTACACCTTC	CAWSGSFVTGGYYTF
NA	TRBJ2-7	TRBV5-4	few	TGTGCCAGCAGCCAGGGGCCGTTCGAGCAGTACTTC	CASSQGPFEQYF
NA	TRBJ1-2	TRBV4-3	NA	TGCGCCAGCAGCCAAGATATGGGAGAGTATGGCTACACCTTC	CASSQDMGEYGYTF
NA	TRBJ1-5	TRBV20-1	NA	TGCAGTGCAAGTACAGGGACCTATAGCAATCAGCCCCAGCATTTT	CSASTGTYSNQPQHF
NA	TRBJ2-5	TRBV3-1	NA	TGTGCCAGCAGCCAACCAGACGGGTTCGGAGAGACCCAGTACTTC	CASSQPDGFGETQYF
NA	TRBJ2-3	TRBV20-1	NA	TGCAGTGCTAGAGGTTCCCCTCCCGGGGGCCGCACAGATACGCAGTATTTT	CSARGSPPGGRTDTQYF
NA	TRBJ2-5	TRBV7-6	NA	TGTGCCAGCAGCTCCCCACCTCGGGAGACCCAGTACTTC	CASSSPPRETQYF
NA	TRBJ1-6	TRBV30	NA	TGTGCCTGGAGTGATCGGGAACCCCTCCACTTT	CAWSDREPLHF
NA	TRBJ2-3	TRBV7-2	NA	TGTGCCAGCAGCATGAACAGGAGTCCAGATACGCAGTATTTT	CASSMNRSPDTQYF
TRBD2	TRBJ2-7	TRBV27	NA	TGTGCCAGCAGCCCAGACTGGACTAGGGTCCACGAGCAGTACTTC	CASSPDWTRVHEQYF
TRBD1	TRBJ1-2	TRBV9	NA	TGTGCCAGCAGCGTTTCTCGGACAGGGGGTAACTATGGCTACACCTTC	CASSVSRTGGNYGYTF
NA	TRBJ1-1	TRBV5-1	NA	TGCGCCAGCAGATTCGGGGGGCAAAACACTGAAGCTTTCTTT	CASRFGGQNTEAFF
NA	TRBJ1-2	TRBV30	NA	TGTGCCTGGAGTGCGCCCGGGGGGAGCTATGGCTACACCTTC	CAWSAPGGSYGYTF
NA	TRBJ1-5	TRBV29-1	NA	TGCAGCGTTTCGGAGGATAGCAATCAGCCCCAGCATTTT	CSVSEDSNQPQHF
NA	TRBJ1-2	TRBV27	NA	TGTGCCAGCAGCCAACGAGCTAACTATGGCTACACCTTC	CASSQRANYGYTF
NA	TRBJ2-2	TRBV5-1	NA	TGTGCCAGCAGCTTAGCGAACACCGGGGAGCTGTTTTTT	CASSLANTGELFF
NA	TRBJ2-7	TRBV20-1	NA	TGCAGTGCGAGTATAGCGGTCTCCTACGAGCAGTACTTC	CSASIAVSYEQYF
TRBD1	TRBJ1-4	TRBV20-1	once	TGCAGTGCTCTAGTCGGGACAGCTGCCCCTGAAAAACTGTTTTTT	CSALVGTAAPEKLFF
TRBD1	TRBJ1-2	TRBV20-1	NA	TGCAGTCCCCCTGGAGACAGGGGGCGGGTTGGCTACACCTTC	CSPPGDRGRVGYTF
TRBD2	TRBJ2-1	TRBV18	few	TGTGCCAGCTCTCTAGCGGGGGGCTCCTACAATGAGCAGTTCTTC	CASSLAGGSYNEQFF
NA	TRBJ1-5	TRBV5-7	once	TGTGCCAGCAGGGCCGCGGACCTTCAGCCCCAGCATTTT	CASRAADLQPQHF
TRBD1	TRBJ2-1	TRBV5-4	NA	TGTGCCAGCAGCTCCTCTAGACAGGGTTCCTACAATGAGCAGTTCTTC	CASSSSRQGSYNEQFF
TRBD2	TRBJ2-1	TRBV20-1	NA	TGCAGTGCTGTTGGCGGGACTAGCGGGAGGTCTAATGAGCAGTTCTTC	CSAVGGTSGRSNEQFF
NA	TRBJ1-1	TRBV6-5	NA	TGTGCCAGCAGTTACGGACTCAGATCCACTGAAGCTTTCTTT	CASSYGLRSTEAFF
NA	TRBJ2-5	TRBV9	NA	TGTGCCAGCAGCGTAGGTGCGAGCGCAGCAGAGACCCAGTACTTC	CASSVGASAAETQYF
NA	TRBJ2-7	TRBV6-6	NA	TGTGCCGCCGGGCAAAGCGCCTACGAGCAGTACTTC	CAAGQSAYEQYF
TRBD2	TRBJ2-3	TRBV2	NA	TGTGCCAGCAAGCGAGCGGGGACGAGCGTGGATACGCAGTATTTT	CASKRAGTSVDTQYF
NA	TRBJ2-7	TRBV24-1	NA	TGTGCCACCAGTGCTTCCGGGACCTTCTCCGAGCAGTACTTC	CATSASGTFSEQYF
NA	TRBJ2-3	TRBV7-6	NA	TGTGCCAGCAGCCCGAGACAGGTACCGAACACAGATACGCAGTATTTT	CASSPRQVPNTDTQYF
NA	TRBJ2-7	TRBV5-1	NA	TGCGCCAGCAGCTTTACCTTTCGGGACCCGATCTCCTACGAGCAGTACTTC	CASSFTFRDPISYEQYF
NA	TRBJ1-4	TRBV15	NA	TGTGCCACCAGCAGAGATAGGGGGGTCAGGTCTAATGAAAAACTGTTTTTT	CATSRDRGVRSNEKLFF